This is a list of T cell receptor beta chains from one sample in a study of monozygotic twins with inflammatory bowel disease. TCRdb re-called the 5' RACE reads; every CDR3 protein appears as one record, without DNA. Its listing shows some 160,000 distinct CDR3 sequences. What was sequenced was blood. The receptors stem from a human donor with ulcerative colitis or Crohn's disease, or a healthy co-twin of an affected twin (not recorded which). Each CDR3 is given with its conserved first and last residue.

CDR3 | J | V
CASSPGVQYGYTF | TRBJ1-2 | TRBV7-2
CASSLERGTNTGELFF | TRBJ2-2 | TRBV5-1
CSARDIGRANTEAFF | TRBJ1-1 | TRBV20-1
CASSSRWNYGYTF | TRBJ1-2 | TRBV5-1
CASSLGLAEQYF | TRBJ2-7 | TRBV5-1
CASSPRHGLSTDTQYF | TRBJ2-3 | TRBV4-3
CASSLVEISNQPQHF | TRBJ1-5 | TRBV5-8
CASSLSLAGVGETQYF | TRBJ2-5 | TRBV5-1
CASSWTSNGYNEQFF | TRBJ2-1 | TRBV19
CASSLGRTQAGSQYF | TRBJ2-3 | TRBV7-2
CASSLDTGQYGYNEQFF | TRBJ2-1 | TRBV5-6
CASNKAATSTDTQYF | TRBJ2-3 | TRBV7-2
CASSEGHWGARSYEQYF | TRBJ2-7 | TRBV25-1
CASSLTRGSTDTQYF | TRBJ2-3 | TRBV5-4
CASRLGSVVRNEKLFF | TRBJ1-4 | TRBV12-3/TRBV12-4
CASSFSRQGANEQYF | TRBJ2-7 | TRBV27
CASSQERLVEEQFF | TRBJ2-1 | TRBV3-1
CASSSLAGGTYNEQFF | TRBJ2-1 | TRBV11-2
CASTLSGGIGGYTF | TRBJ1-2 | TRBV7-3
CASSSRSNTEAFF | TRBJ1-1 | TRBV11-2
CASINPWVTEAFF | TRBJ1-1 | TRBV19
CAWRLTSNYGYTF | TRBJ1-2 | TRBV30
CASSLSLQIRSYNEQFF | TRBJ2-1 | TRBV27
CASSTRQAPVVHGNGYTF | TRBJ1-2 | TRBV19
CASSPRDTTSYEQYF | TRBJ2-7 | TRBV5-1
CASNRGNTEAFF | TRBJ1-1 | TRBV3-1
CASSLTGMYEQYF | TRBJ2-7 | TRBV5-1
CASGGDRATEAFF | TRBJ1-1 | TRBV18
CSADSGRAYNEQFF | TRBJ2-1 | TRBV20-1
CASSLEGIGEKLFF | TRBJ1-4 | TRBV28
CATPPPGANSFSTDTQYF | TRBJ2-3 | TRBV24-1
CASSLPRSGPNTGELFF | TRBJ2-2 | TRBV7-2
CASSSLRGPDTDTQYF | TRBJ2-3 | TRBV6-2/TRBV6-3
CASSYAGAGYTF | TRBJ1-2 | TRBV6-5
CASSLAGVRETQYF | TRBJ2-5 | TRBV6-5
CASSYDRISYEQYF | TRBJ2-7 | TRBV5-1
CASSWDFGSNQPQHF | TRBJ1-5 | TRBV11-2
CASSPSTGESYNEQFF | TRBJ2-1 | TRBV27
CASTNGEGYSPLHF | TRBJ1-6 | TRBV6-1
CAIKTGTSGVQRTDTQYF | TRBJ2-3 | TRBV10-3
CSAQGDWSYNEQFF | TRBJ2-1 | TRBV20-1
CSARQEYEQYF | TRBJ2-7 | TRBV20-1
CASSQDTNTEAFF | TRBJ1-1 | TRBV7-9
CSARLATGAQPQHF | TRBJ1-5 | TRBV20-1
CASSFPGDYSPLHF | TRBJ1-6 | TRBV5-4
CAISDSLAGRRNNEQFF | TRBJ2-1 | TRBV10-3
CSASGPMNTEAFF | TRBJ1-1 | TRBV20-1
CASSFGQGLYNEQFF | TRBJ2-1 | TRBV27